This TCR beta chain was recorded in a study of T cells after yellow fever vaccination. For this clonotype: Its antigen is as yet unknown.

Each CDR3 protein is one row after TCRdb ran MiXCR on the 5' RACE reads. Among about 74,000 distinct CDR3 sequences, around 6.9% were seen once, and the ten largest hold 35% to 45%. Study-level points and caveats: The presence of abundant clonotypes contaminating from the bulk population was possible in FACS-sorted repertoires.

The V gene's germline CDR1 is SGDLS and CDR2 YYNGEE. The V gene lost 1 base and the J gene lost 7 bases, with 13 bases spanning the gap. This CDR3 has 14 residues. This receptor was obtained from a man aged 18 to 29 who received the YFV17D yellow fever vaccine. Specimen: CD8+ T cells sorted from PBMCs, collected about 5 days after the first yellow fever vaccination. The chain links TRBV9 to TRBJ2-3; D is undetermined. This CDR3 reads CASSVLDGDYTQYF. The CDR3 DNA reads as TGTGCCAGCAGCGTATTGGATGGGGATTATACGCAGTATTTT.